This T cell receptor (beta chain) is from a study of regulatory T cells in long-lasting Graves disease. Study results and caveats: Persistent disease favored TRBV28, TRBJ1-2 and TRBJ2-5.

Building of the TCR beta libraries involved iRepertoire HTBI primers and Arm-PCR of CDR3 regions. TCRdb used MiXCR to reprocess the multiplex PCR reads, holding one entry per CDR3 protein. This sample carries approximately 400,000 distinct CDR3 sequences, more than 12% of them seen once, and the ten largest clones take over 15%. Time point meaning: newly diagnosed GD, antithyroid drugs for less than 3 months. Researchers made the TCR library from RNA that was extracted from PBMCs. Germline V CDR1 and CDR2: MNHNS, SASEGT. Trimming took 7 bases from V and 4 from J, leaving 15 bases between them. The CDR3 has 14 amino acids. On this clonotype: Its target is unknown.

The data were also submitted as part of a second study, on T cells in Graves' hyperthyroidism and ophthalmopathy. According to that study: An initial round of RT-PCR targeting the TCR CDR3 relied on the HTBI primer set.

This TCR came from a woman aged 25 to 45 with Graves disease. Sequencing used peripheral blood mononuclear cells (PBMCs), obtained at new diagnosis, from a patient treated with antithyroid drugs. The chain is built from TRBV6-1 and TRBJ2-3, with D possibly being TRBD1 or TRBD2 (7 bases each). CDR3 DNA: TGTGCCAGCAACCCAGGGGGGGGGGCAGATACGCAGTATTTT. Amino acid sequence: CASNPGGGADTQYF.